Each of the 4 T cell receptor beta chains below was sequenced from the same sample in a study of CD8 T cell repertoires and HIV-1 epitope variants. Method: immunoSEQ multiplex PCR; TCRdb's copy keeps in-frame clones and lacks some. The profile shows approximately 90,000 clones, more than 65% of them singletons. Sequencing was done on a sample of uncultured baseline CD8+ T cells from peripheral blood mononuclear cells (PBMCs). The receptor set was obtained from a male donor with HIV.

The rearrangement uses TRBV5-5 and TRBJ2-5; D might be TRBD1 (5 bases). The V and J ends lost 2 bases and 4 bases respectively, with 9 bases between them. CDR1 is SGHKS, CDR2 YYEKEE, per germline (reference sequence). This CDR3 spans 13 amino acids. The CDR3 nucleotides are TGTGCCAGCAGCTTTTGGCAGGGAGAGACCCAGTACTTC. It specifies CASSFWQGETQYF. The entire variable domain, with the rest obtained from reference TRBV5-5 and TRBJ2-5, is as follows: DAGVTQSPTHLIKTRGQQVTLRCSPISGHKSVSWYQQVLGQGPQFIFQYYEKEERGRGNFPDRFSARQFPNYSSELNVNALLLGDSALYLCASSFWQGETQYFGPGTRLLVL.

The chain combines TRBV27 with TRBJ1-5; unclear D gene. Per germline, CDR1 MNHEY and CDR2 SMNVEV (reference sequence). This CDR3 comprises 13 residues. The germline V and J ends were trimmed by 3 bases and 7 bases, with 10 bases remaining between them. CDR3 in amino acids: CASSLRGSQPQHF. The CDR3 DNA follows: TGTGCCAGCAGTTTGAGAGGGAGCCAGCCCCAGCATTTT.

The rearrangement joins TRBV7-8 to TRBJ2-7; 9 bases agree with TRBD2. The CDR3 loop spans 15 amino acids. The germline CDR1 and CDR2 sequences are SGHVS and FQNEAQ. The V gene end was trimmed by 5 bases and the J gene end by 6 bases; junction bases not matched to a gene: 11. The CDR3 DNA reads TGTGCCAGCAGCCCGCGGCGGGGGGGAATGAGCGAGCAGTACTTC. Amino acid sequence: CASSPRRGGMSEQYF.

The CDR3 DNA reads as TGTGCCACCAGCAGAGATCATGGATTCGGAGGGAGCAATCAGCCCCAGCATTTT. Residues: CATSRDHGFGGSNQPQHF. The J gene is TRBJ1-5, the V gene TRBV15, with D uncertain. The germline V gene encodes CDR1 LNHNV and CDR2 YYDKDF (reference sequence). The CDR3 covers 18 residues. V shed 0 bases and J shed 1 base, with 16 bases lying between them.